Listed below are T cell receptor beta chains from one sample, sequenced in a study of CD8+ T cells in alopecia areata. Repertoires were generated with immunoSEQ multiplex PCR, while TCRdb's copy carries only in-frame clones and drops some. Of around 190,000 clones in the sample, 55% to 70% are singletons; the top ten hold 4% to 4.5%. This specimen was CD4+ T cells sorted from blood, taken at week 4, from a patient treated with tofacitinib. These receptors all come from a human donor with alopecia areata. Both conserved end residues are part of each CDR3. Each record gives: V gene, clone size, J gene, D gene, CDR3 DNA, CDR3 protein. A D gene is named only where the DNA matches it firmly. Clone size is not always given. Where it is, it says once, few, many or a class for expanded clones.

TRBV5-1	.	TRBJ2-3	.	TGCGCCAGCAGCTTTCCCGTCACAGATACGCAGTATTTT	CASSFPVTDTQYF
TRBV7-2	once	TRBJ1-5	TRBD1	TGTGCCAGCAGCCCCCGACAGGGACGGCAGCCCCAGCATTTT	CASSPRQGRQPQHF
TRBV6-6	.	TRBJ1-3	.	TGTGCCAGCAGTTACTCTAGGTGGGAATACACCATATATTTT	CASSYSRWEYTIYF
TRBV6-5	.	TRBJ1-1	.	TGTGCCAGCAGTTCCGGCGGCAGGGGCGGCGGGACTGAAGCTTTCTTT	CASSSGGRGGGTEAFF
TRBV25-1	.	TRBJ1-1	TRBD1	TGTGCCAGCAGTGACTCTCCGGGACAGGGGAACACTGAAGCTTTCTTT	CASSDSPGQGNTEAFF
TRBV30	.	TRBJ2-7	.	TGTGCCTGGAGTGTGTCAGCGATCTCCTACGAGCAGTACTTC	CAWSVSAISYEQYF
TRBV29-1	.	TRBJ2-1	.	TGCAGCGTTGCTAGAGAAGCCGTAAAGCAGTTCTTC	CSVAREAVKQFF
TRBV7-2	few	TRBJ1-2	.	TGTGCCAGCAGCGTTGGGTCCAGGGTAAACGGCTACACCTTC	CASSVGSRVNGYTF
TRBV25-1	.	TRBJ2-3	TRBD1	TGTGCCAGCAGTCCCTACCGGACAGGAGCCGCCACAGATACGCAGTATTTT	CASSPYRTGAATDTQYF
TRBV7-8	.	TRBJ1-2	.	TGTGCCAGCAGCCAAACAAGCGGCTCTAACTATGGCTACACCTTC	CASSQTSGSNYGYTF
TRBV5-6	.	TRBJ2-2	TRBD1	TGTGCCAGCAGCCCCACAGGGGGTTCCGGGGAGCTGTTTTTT	CASSPTGGSGELFF
TRBV29-1	once	TRBJ1-1	.	TGCAGCGTTGACGGAACTCGAGTCACTGAAGCTTTCTTT	CSVDGTRVTEAFF
TRBV29-1	few	TRBJ1-2	.	TGCAGCGTTGCCCGGGATGAGGCACCTGCTGGCTACACCTTC	CSVARDEAPAGYTF
TRBV19	.	TRBJ1-6	TRBD1	TGTGCCAGTAGGCCCCGAGGACAGGGAGAAAATTCACCCCTCCACTTT	CASRPRGQGENSPLHF
TRBV7-9	few	TRBJ1-6	.	TGTGCCAGCAGCCCCGGGGTGGAATCACCCCTCCACTTT	CASSPGVESPLHF
TRBV30	.	TRBJ1-2	.	TGTGCCTACAAACGGGACGCTGCGAGCTCCTACTATGGCTACACCTTC	CAYKRDAASSYYGYTF
TRBV7-9	.	TRBJ1-6	.	TGTGCCAGCAGCTTACAACAGGATAATTCACCCCTCCACTTT	CASSLQQDNSPLHF
TRBV19	few	TRBJ2-5	TRBD2	TGTGCCAGTAGGAGCCTAGCGGTCGCAGAGACCCAGTACTTC	CASRSLAVAETQYF
TRBV19	.	TRBJ2-6	.	TGTGCCAGCCGTGCCCCGGACGGGGCCAACGTCCTGACTTTC	CASRAPDGANVLTF
TRBV6-6	.	TRBJ2-2	.	TGTGCCAGCAGCAAGAAGGGGAACACCGGGGAGCTGTTTTTT	CASSKKGNTGELFF
TRBV30	.	TRBJ2-3	.	TGTGCCTGGAGGGAAGTTCGTCTCCCAGATACGCAGTATTTT	CAWREVRLPDTQYF